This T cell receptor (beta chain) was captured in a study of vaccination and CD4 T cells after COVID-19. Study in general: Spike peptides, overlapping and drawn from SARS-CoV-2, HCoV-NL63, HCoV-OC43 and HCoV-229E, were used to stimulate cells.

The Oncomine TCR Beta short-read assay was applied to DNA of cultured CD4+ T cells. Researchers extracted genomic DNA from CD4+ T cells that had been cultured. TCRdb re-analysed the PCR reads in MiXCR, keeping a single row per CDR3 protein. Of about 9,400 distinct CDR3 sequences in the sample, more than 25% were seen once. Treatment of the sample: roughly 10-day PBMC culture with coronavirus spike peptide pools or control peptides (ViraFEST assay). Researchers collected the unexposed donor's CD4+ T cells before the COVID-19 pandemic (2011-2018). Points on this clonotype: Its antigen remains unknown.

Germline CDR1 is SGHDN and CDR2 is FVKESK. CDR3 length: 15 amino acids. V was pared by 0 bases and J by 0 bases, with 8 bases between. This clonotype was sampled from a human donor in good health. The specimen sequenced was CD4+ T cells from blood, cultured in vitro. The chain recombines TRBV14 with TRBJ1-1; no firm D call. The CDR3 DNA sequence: TGTGCCAGCAGCCAAGAGACGAACATGAACACTGAAGCTTTCTTT. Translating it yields CASSQETNMNTEAFF.